The rows below give T cell receptor beta chains drawn from one sample of a study of CD8 T cells in ankylosing spondylitis. TCRdb re-analysed the 5' RACE reads in MiXCR, keeping a single row per CDR3 protein. The sample has 30,000 to 45,000 distinct CDR3 sequences, about 5.5% seen once; the top ten hold about 12%. The sample was blood, either unsorted or a sorted T cell fraction (not recorded which). Receptor source: a male donor with ankylosing spondylitis or in good health (not recorded which). Both conserved end residues are part of each CDR3. The order of the fields is clone size, V gene, J gene, CDR3 protein. Some rows have no size entry. The others give once, few or many, or a class for an expanded clone.

abundance: many; v_gene: TRBV5-1; j_gene: TRBJ1-1; CDR3aa: CASSLGGRPNTEAFF
abundance: many; v_gene: TRBV10-3; j_gene: TRBJ2-3; CDR3aa: CAIRGQGADTQYF
abundance: many; v_gene: TRBV6-1; j_gene: TRBJ1-1; CDR3aa: CASRITDRGDTEAFF
abundance: many; v_gene: TRBV6-5; j_gene: TRBJ2-3; CDR3aa: CASTPDSLTQYF
abundance: many; v_gene: TRBV20-1; j_gene: TRBJ2-1; CDR3aa: CSATSGRSYNEQFF
abundance: many; v_gene: TRBV20-1; j_gene: TRBJ2-1; CDR3aa: CSARGSSGSSSYNEQFF
abundance: many; v_gene: TRBV7-2; j_gene: TRBJ1-2; CDR3aa: CASSLWQVYGYTF
abundance: many; v_gene: TRBV29-1; j_gene: TRBJ2-7; CDR3aa: CSVGAGPPYEQYF
abundance: many; v_gene: TRBV7-6; j_gene: TRBJ1-5; CDR3aa: CASSSNLNQPQHF
abundance: many; v_gene: TRBV3-1; j_gene: TRBJ2-7; CDR3aa: CASSQVWGDEQYF
abundance: many; v_gene: TRBV5-1; j_gene: TRBJ2-2; CDR3aa: CASSTDTGELFF
abundance: many; v_gene: TRBV5-1; j_gene: TRBJ2-2; CDR3aa: CASSLDLNTGELFF
abundance: many; v_gene: TRBV7-6; j_gene: TRBJ1-4; CDR3aa: CASSRRTNEKLFF
abundance: many; v_gene: TRBV5-4; j_gene: TRBJ2-3; CDR3aa: CASSDSTDTQYF
abundance: many; v_gene: TRBV3-1; j_gene: TRBJ2-7; CDR3aa: CASSQDVGSTYEQYF
abundance: many; v_gene: TRBV5-1; j_gene: TRBJ2-5; CDR3aa: CASSSGYLSYQETQYF
abundance: many; v_gene: TRBV5-1; j_gene: TRBJ1-5; CDR3aa: CASSLGWGQPQHF
abundance: many; v_gene: TRBV20-1; j_gene: TRBJ1-3; CDR3aa: CSAGSSGNTIYF
abundance: NA; v_gene: TRBV6-2/TRBV6-3; j_gene: TRBJ2-2; CDR3aa: CASRRDRGFAGELFF
abundance: many; v_gene: TRBV29-1; j_gene: TRBJ2-6; CDR3aa: CSVGTLSGANVLTF
abundance: many; v_gene: TRBV7-2; j_gene: TRBJ2-7; CDR3aa: CASSLEGRGGYEQYF
abundance: many; v_gene: TRBV10-3; j_gene: TRBJ2-7; CDR3aa: CAISEPQIAGLSYEQYF
abundance: many; v_gene: TRBV5-1; j_gene: TRBJ2-2; CDR3aa: CASSLLRSPAGELFF
abundance: many; v_gene: TRBV29-1; j_gene: TRBJ2-5; CDR3aa: CSVRDRGNQETQYF
abundance: many; v_gene: TRBV10-3; j_gene: TRBJ1-5; CDR3aa: CATDNGGPSSNQPQHF
abundance: many; v_gene: TRBV9; j_gene: TRBJ2-1; CDR3aa: CASSYDAEQFF
abundance: few; v_gene: TRBV29-1; j_gene: TRBJ2-7; CDR3aa: CSVHQTGGAGEQYF
abundance: many; v_gene: TRBV5-1; j_gene: TRBJ2-3; CDR3aa: CASSLSVGIPDTQYF
abundance: many; v_gene: TRBV4-3; j_gene: TRBJ2-6; CDR3aa: CASSPGTAGANVLTF
abundance: many; v_gene: TRBV4-2; j_gene: TRBJ2-1; CDR3aa: CASSQDVATEQFF
abundance: many; v_gene: TRBV5-5; j_gene: TRBJ2-3; CDR3aa: CASIPAGGTDTQYF
abundance: NA; v_gene: TRBV6-2/TRBV6-3; j_gene: TRBJ2-1; CDR3aa: CATDQGYNEQFF
abundance: many; v_gene: TRBV12-3/TRBV12-4; j_gene: TRBJ2-3; CDR3aa: CASSPRKDSRSDTQYF
abundance: many; v_gene: TRBV2; j_gene: TRBJ2-1; CDR3aa: CASCLEVNEQFF
abundance: many; v_gene: TRBV20-1; j_gene: TRBJ2-5; CDR3aa: CSARDPAGRGETQYF
abundance: many; v_gene: TRBV6-6; j_gene: TRBJ1-2; CDR3aa: CASSYEGRSYTF
abundance: NA; v_gene: TRBV5-1; j_gene: TRBJ2-7; CDR3aa: CASSLGSGSYEQYF
abundance: many; v_gene: TRBV5-1; j_gene: TRBJ2-5; CDR3aa: CASSYGGPGETQYF
abundance: many; v_gene: TRBV9; j_gene: TRBJ1-1; CDR3aa: CASSVTGANTEAFF
abundance: many; v_gene: TRBV5-1; j_gene: TRBJ2-2; CDR3aa: CASREDTGELFF
abundance: NA; v_gene: TRBV29-1; j_gene: TRBJ1-2; CDR3aa: CSVRGQNCGYTF
abundance: many; v_gene: TRBV12-3/TRBV12-4; j_gene: TRBJ1-1; CDR3aa: CASSLVRVGTEAFF
abundance: many; v_gene: TRBV5-4; j_gene: TRBJ1-1; CDR3aa: CASSLERNTEAFF
abundance: many; v_gene: TRBV6-5; j_gene: TRBJ1-2; CDR3aa: CASSYSILIAGYTF
abundance: many; v_gene: TRBV5-6; j_gene: TRBJ2-7; CDR3aa: CASSLVPRQSSYEQYF
abundance: many; v_gene: TRBV9; j_gene: TRBJ1-6; CDR3aa: CASSVEGQSSYNSPLHF
abundance: many; v_gene: TRBV7-2; j_gene: TRBJ2-3; CDR3aa: CASSLAGGSADTQYF
abundance: many; v_gene: TRBV3-1; j_gene: TRBJ2-1; CDR3aa: CASSQAMGSGQFF
abundance: many; v_gene: TRBV27; j_gene: TRBJ1-5; CDR3aa: CASSTRDHQPQHF
abundance: medium-sized; v_gene: TRBV27; j_gene: TRBJ2-7; CDR3aa: CASSNNHYEQYF
abundance: many; v_gene: TRBV24-1; j_gene: TRBJ2-1; CDR3aa: CATSTSGGSIGSYNEQFF
abundance: many; v_gene: TRBV4-2; j_gene: TRBJ2-1; CDR3aa: CASSQNRGADVGNEQFF
abundance: few; v_gene: TRBV15; j_gene: TRBJ1-4; CDR3aa: CATSRVAGLDEKLFF
abundance: many; v_gene: TRBV19; j_gene: TRBJ2-7; CDR3aa: CASSNRDFTYEQYF
abundance: many; v_gene: TRBV6-5; j_gene: TRBJ2-3; CDR3aa: CASRETGSDTQYF